This T cell receptor beta chain was sequenced for a study of cytomegalovirus exposure and HLA in healthy donors. This clone was detected only a few times. Its antigen is not identified. The CDR3 runs to 15 residues. Germline-derived CDR1 and CDR2 are SNHLY and FYNNEI. V shed 9 bases and J 4 bases; nucleotides not matched to a gene: 10. Findings and limits, study-wide: Per a prior analysis, the majority of TCR beta V segments were productive roughly 90% or roughly 30% of the time.

PCR was performed using 60 Vbeta and 13 Jbeta primers. The protocol was immunoSEQ multiplex PCR, while the TCRdb copy is restricted to in-frame clones and leaves out a portion. The data contain about 160,000 clones, roughly 81% of them singletons. The rearrangement uses TRBV2 and TRBJ2-1; TRBD1 agrees at 9 bases. The source is a man aged 18 to 29 in good health and CMV-seropositive. Sequenced input: PBMCs. CDR3 residues: CASVSGQGPYNEQFF. The CDR3 DNA reads TGTGCCAGTGTTTCGGGACAGGGCCCTTACAATGAGCAGTTCTTC.